Presented here are 24 T cell receptor beta chains from one specimen sequenced in a study of tumor-infiltrating lymphocytes in primary liver carcinoma. Co-extracted RNA and DNA came from around 18-30 mg of unsorted bulk tissue. Starting from approximately 470 ng of total RNA, TCR beta cDNA was produced with a primer in the constant region. Three nested multiplex PCR rounds of slightly modified ARM-PCR generated TCR beta libraries. TRBV1-TRBV30 forward primers and a C-beta reverse primer were used in the first two PCR rounds, which each ran for about 10 cycles. TCRdb redid the calling of the multiplex PCR reads with MiXCR, one entry per CDR3 protein. This repertoire shows about 78,000 distinct CDR3 sequences, roughly two thirds found once; its top ten account for approximately 15%. The sequenced sample was liver tumor tissue from sampling region 4. Subset meaning: tumor region T4, right-lateral pole. The receptors shown here come from a woman in her fifties or sixties with primary liver carcinoma and hepatitis B virus infection.

About this clonotype: The junction shows a germline mismatch at one end, possibly a read error. The rearrangement uses TRBV11-2 and TRBJ2-2, with a tentative D call TRBD2 (5 bases). The CDR3 is made up of 13 amino acids. The germline V gene encodes CDR1 SGHAT and CDR2 FQNNGV. The CDR3 protein is CASSLDRTGDLLF. CDR3 in DNA: TGTGCCAGTAGCTTAGATAGGACTGGGGATCTGTTGTTT.

Comment on this clonotype: One end of the junction varies from germline; a read error may be responsible. The rearrangement joins TRBV5-4 to TRBJ2-2; D could derive from TRBD1 or TRBD2 (5 bases each). Germline CDR1 SGHNT, CDR2 YYREEE (reference sequence). The CDR3 loop spans 15 amino acids. CDR3 nucleotides: TGTGCCAGTAGCTCGCAGGGCGGGTTGACCGGGGAGCTGTTTTTT. Translation: CASSSQGGLTGELFF.

As regards this clonotype: This is likely a read error, given that the CDR3 carries no conserved phenylalanine or tryptophan at its end. The V and J genes are TRBV10-1 and TRBJ2-2, with unresolved D. The CDR3 extends over 12 amino acids. V was shortened by 6 bases and J by 6 bases, with 8 bases between the two germline ends. Germline V gene sequence: CDR1 WNHNN, CDR2 SYGVQD (reference sequence). The CDR3 nucleotides read TGCGCCAGCAGGCAGTGCTCCGGGGAGCTGTTTTAT. This codes for CASRQCSGELFY.

On this clonotype: A much larger clone differs from this one at a single base, so this may be a read error. J is TRBJ1-1 and V is TRBV5-4, with D tentatively TRBD1 (6 bases). V lost 6 bases, J lost 2 bases, and 11 bases lay in between. The germline V gene encodes CDR1 SGHNT and CDR2 YYREEE (reference sequence). The CDR3 extends over 13 amino acids. CDR3 nucleotides: TGTGCCAGCAACAGGGACACCAACACTGAAGCTTTCTTT. It codes for CASNRDTNTEAFF.

V is TRBV12-3 or TRBV12-4 and J is TRBJ1-5; D is perhaps TRBD2 (6 bases). The DNA matches TRBJ2-3 better at its end, which makes the J call doubtful. This CDR3 region has 15 residues. The CDR3 region is CASSPHQGRGQPQYF. The CDR3 DNA sequence: TGTGCCAGCAGTCCCCACCAAGGGCGGGGTCAGCCCCAGTATTTT.

This clonotype has ten or more counts. This rearrangement joins TRBV12-3 or TRBV12-4 to TRBJ1-5, with 8 bases matching TRBD1. This CDR3 region has 14 residues. The ends lost 5 bases at V and 6 bases at J; junction bases unmatched: 6. The CDR3 region is CASSGTGGRQPQHF. CDR3 DNA sequence: TGTGCCAGCAGTGGAACAGGGGGGCGTCAGCCCCAGCATTTT.

This clonotype has at least ten counts. The chain joins TRBV29-1 to TRBJ1-2, with no clear D. CDR3 size: 11 residues. Germline lookup yields CDR1 SQVTM and CDR2 ANQGSEA. V was pared by 5 bases and J by 1 base, with 5 bases between. CDR3 residues: CSVYYNYGYTF. In DNA, the CDR3 is TGCAGCGTTTACTATAACTATGGCTACACCTTC.

The chain is built from TRBV20-1 and TRBJ2-3; 13 positions match TRBD2. With V trimmed by 7 bases and J by 5 bases, 3 bases remained unmatched. Germline V gene lookup returns CDR1 DFQATT and CDR2 SNEGSKA (reference sequence). The CDR3 covers 13 residues. The chain's CDR3 is CSVLAGGRDTQYF. For the CDR3, the DNA is TGCAGTGTACTAGCGGGAGGGAGAGATACGCAGTATTTT.

Concerning this clonotype itself: A much more abundant neighbour one base away suggests this may be a read error. The CDR3 DNA follows: TGTGCCAGCTGCTTAGGACTAGCGGGGGACAATGAGCAGTTCTTC. Protein: CASCLGLAGDNEQFF. The V and J genes are TRBV7-9 and TRBJ2-1, with 13 bases aligning to TRBD2. CDR3 length: 15 amino acids. Germline CDR1 reads SEHNR; CDR2 reads FQNEAQ (reference sequence).

Concerning this clonotype: Its ends do not fully match the called genes, so a read error is possible. The chain is built from TRBV5-1 and TRBJ2-1; 13 bases are a match to TRBD2. The CDR3 totals 19 residues. Germline V gives CDR1 SGHRS, CDR2 YFSETQ. For the CDR3, the DNA is TGCGCCAGCAGCTCCACTAGCGGGAGGGCCTCCTACTCTTACAATGAGCAACTCTTC. This gives the protein CASSSTSGRASYSYNEQLF. The entire variable domain, with the rest obtained from reference TRBV5-1 and TRBJ2-1, is as follows: KAGVTQTPRYLIKTRGQQVTLSCSPISGHRSVSWYQQTPGQGLQFLFEYFSETQRNKGNFPGRFSGRQFSNSRSEMNVSTLELGDSALYLCASSSTSGRASYSYNEQLFGPGTRLTVL.

As to this clonotype: Here the CDR3 omits its conserved ending phenylalanine or tryptophan, so a read error is the likely source. This chain uses TRBV10-3 with TRBJ2-2; D may be TRBD2 (5 bases). Trimming pared 6 bases from V and 3 bases from J, leaving 14 bases between. Germline V gene data show CDR1 as ENHRY and CDR2 as SYGVKD. The CDR3 extends over 15 amino acids. For the CDR3, the DNA is TGTGCCATCAGGGATAGAGGGAAGGACACCGGGGAGCTGTTTTCT. Translated: CAIRDRGKDTGELFS.

Turning to this clonotype: The junction differs from germline at one of its ends, possibly a read error. V gene TRBV11-2 combines with J gene TRBJ2-5; D is perhaps TRBD1 or TRBD2 (5 bases each). The CDR3 is 13 residues long. Germline CDR1 is SGHAT and CDR2 is FQNNGV. CDR3 region: CASSLDIRDREYF. CDR3 nucleotide sequence: TGTGCCAGTAGCTTAGATATCAGGGACCGGGAATACTTC.

With regard to this clonotype: Since no conserved phenylalanine or tryptophan closes the CDR3, a read error is the likely cause. This chain links TRBV11-2 with TRBJ1-6; D gene ambiguous. CDR3 length: 13 amino acids. Germline CDR1 SGHAT, CDR2 FQNNGV. The CDR3 here is CASNLEPGSPLHY. The DNA for the CDR3 is TGTGCCAGCAACTTAGAGCCTGGTTCACCCCTCCACTAT.

Points on this clonotype: A single base separates this from a much larger clone, so it may be a read error. This chain connects TRBV4-1 to TRBJ2-1; 7 bases line up with TRBD2. This CDR3 is 17 amino acids long. V gave up 0 bases and J gave up 9 bases; unmatched junction bases: 14. Germline V gene lookup returns CDR1 MGHRA and CDR2 YSYEKL. CDR3 bases: TGCGCCAGCAGCCAAGATACTGGCGGGAGAGGGTATGCTGAGCAGTTCTTC. The encoded protein is CASSQDTGGRGYAEQFF.

This clonotype has at least ten counts. The chain combines TRBV14 with TRBJ2-3, with no clear D. There are 13 residues in the CDR3. Germline CDR1 is SGHDN and CDR2 is FVKESK. Trimming cost V 3 bases and J 10 bases, with 14 bases left between them. CDR3 sequence reads: CASSHETWSAQYF. Written as DNA, the CDR3 is TGTGCCAGCAGCCATGAAACTTGGTCAGCGCAGTATTTT. The whole variable domain, filled in from reference TRBV14 and TRBJ2-3, reads EAGVTQFPSHSVIEKGQTVTLRCDPISGHDNLYWYRRVMGKEIKFLLHFVKESKQDESGMPNNRFLAERTGGTYSTLKVQPAELEDSGVYFCASSHETWSAQYFGPGTRLTVL.

The chain is built from TRBV10-3 and TRBJ1-5; TRBD1 matches 7 bases. The DNA end lines up better with TRBJ2-3; the J call may be wrong. This CDR3 spans 15 amino acids. CDR1 is ENHRY, CDR2 SYGVKD, per germline. CDR3 in amino acids: CAISDPQGVDQPQYF. CDR3 coding DNA: TGTGCCATCAGTGACCCCCAGGGGGTTGATCAGCCCCAGTATTTT.

This clonotype was observed at least ten times. This chain connects TRBV20-1 to TRBJ1-2; TRBD1 might be the D (5 bases). The CDR3 runs 14 residues. From germline, CDR1 is DFQATT and CDR2 SNEGSKA (reference sequence). V lost 4 bases to trimming and J lost 0 bases, with 12 bases between them. In DNA form, the CDR3 reads TGCAGTGCTAACCCCGGGACTTCTAACTATGGCTACACCTTC. This gives the protein CSANPGTSNYGYTF.

Note on this clonotype: No conserved phenylalanine or tryptophan is present at the end of the CDR3, so a read error is the likely explanation. V usage is TRBV6-1 and J usage is TRBJ2-2; unclear D gene. Germline V gene sequence: CDR1 MNHNS, CDR2 SASEGT. The CDR3 extends over 13 amino acids. Trimming shortened V by 11 bases and J by 0 bases, and 10 bases separated the two germline ends. CDR3 in amino acids: CAFSASNTGELFL. The CDR3 DNA is TGTGCCTTCAGTGCCTCGAACACCGGGGAGCTGTTTTTA.

A word on this clonotype: One end of the junction is discordant with germline, which a read error may explain. V gene TRBV28 combines with J gene TRBJ2-1; tentatively, D is TRBD1 (6 bases). The CDR3 consists of 16 residues. CDR1 and CDR2 from the germline V gene are MDHEN and SYDVKM. CDR3 loop: CANSFPAIQGLNEQFF. The CDR3 nucleotides are TGTGCCAACAGTTTCCCCGCAATACAGGGTTTGAATGAGCAGTTCTTC.

CDR3 DNA sequence: TGTGCCAGCAGCTTAATGTTGAGGACTAGCACCCTCGATGAGCAGTTCTTC. Protein: CASSLMLRTSTLDEQFF. This sequence joins TRBV11-3 and TRBJ2-1; 8 bases are a match to TRBD2. The germline V gene has CDR1 SGHNT and CDR2 YENEEA. The trim removed 2 bases at V and 8 bases at J, leaving 14 bases unmatched. The CDR3 consists of 17 residues. Full variable domain (outside the CDR3, taken from reference TRBV11-3 and TRBJ2-1): EAGVVQSPRYKIIEKKQPVAFWCNPISGHNTLYWYLQNLGQGPELLIRYENEEAVDDSQLPKDRFSAERLKGVDSTLKIQPAELGDSAVYLCASSLMLRTSTLDEQFFGPGTRLTVL.

On this clonotype itself: The conserved final phenylalanine or tryptophan is absent from the CDR3, which likely points to a read error. The chain has TRBV11-2 and TRBJ2-2; 12 nucleotides agree with TRBD2. The germline V gene encodes CDR1 SGHAT and CDR2 FQNNGV. CDR3 size: 16 residues. This CDR3 is CTSSFRLAGDAGELFY. CDR3 coding DNA: TGTACCAGCAGCTTCCGACTAGCGGGAGATGCGGGGGAACTGTTTTAT.

In this sample, this clonotype turned up many times. The chain employs TRBV28 and TRBJ1-5, with D perhaps matching TRBD1 (5 bases). V lost 5 bases and J 2 bases, leaving 16 bases between the germline ends. Looked up from germline, CDR1 is MDHEN and CDR2 is SYDVKM. The CDR3 contains 16 residues. The CDR3 is CASSEPKPGGNQPQHF. The CDR3 region has the DNA TGTGCCAGCAGTGAACCGAAACCGGGGGGCAATCAGCCCCAGCATTTT.

This clonotype was recorded at least ten times. The CDR3 DNA follows: TGCGCCAGCAGCCCTAGGGGGACAGGGGCGGAAGAGCAGTACTTC. Residues: CASSPRGTGAEEQYF. The chain is built from TRBV5-1 and TRBJ2-7; 10 positions agree with TRBD1. Germline values: CDR1 SGHRS, CDR2 YFSETQ. CDR3 size: 15 residues. V was pared by 4 bases and J by 7 bases, with 11 bases of the junction left unmatched.

On this clonotype itself: A much bigger clone sits one base away, suggesting this may be a read error. The chain links TRBV5-1 to TRBJ2-7; 7 positions match TRBD2. With 4 bases clipped from V and 6 bases from J, the junction kept 13 bases outside the gene matches. CDR3 length: 15 residues. From germline, CDR1 is SGHRS and CDR2 YFSETQ. CDR3 DNA: TGCGCCAGCAGCGGCCGGGACTACGGCCTCCCCGAGCAGTACTTC. Encoded protein: CASSGRDYGLPEQYF.